This T cell receptor (beta chain) was profiled in a study of blood T cell repertoires in COVID-19. Everyone who took part was about 18 to 90 years old, and they came from about two dozen US areas. Germline V gene sequence: CDR1 MGHRA, CDR2 YSYEKL. Deletions cut 4 bases from V and 1 base from J, with 8 bases between. The CDR3 is 13 residues long. Generated by immunoSEQ multiplex PCR, the TCRdb table keeps only in-frame clones and is missing some. The top ten clones hold 1.3% of a sample with under 250,000 clones, about four fifths of them seen once. The clonotype originates from a woman between 35 and 50 years old with acute COVID-19. Sequencing was done on a sample of PBMCs or T cells enriched from blood (not recorded which). The chain has TRBV4-1 and TRBJ2-7, with a possible D match to TRBD1 (6 bases). The CDR3 reads CASSPGQSYEQYF. CDR3 nucleotide sequence: TGCGCCAGCAGCCCAGGACAGTCCTACGAGCAGTACTTC.